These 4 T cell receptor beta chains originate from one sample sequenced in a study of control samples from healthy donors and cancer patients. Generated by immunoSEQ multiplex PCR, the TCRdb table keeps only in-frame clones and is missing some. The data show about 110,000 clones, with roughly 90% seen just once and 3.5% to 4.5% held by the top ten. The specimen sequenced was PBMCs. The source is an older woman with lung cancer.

The CDR3 DNA follows: TGTGCCAGCAGCATCCGGACAGGGTGGTCCTACAATGAGCAGTTCTTC. Its translation is CASSIRTGWSYNEQFF. The chain couples TRBV7-9 to TRBJ2-1, with TRBD1 matching 8 bases. Germline V gene data show CDR1 as SEHNR and CDR2 as FQNEAQ (reference sequence). With 5 bases clipped from V and 1 base from J, the junction kept 7 bases outside the gene matches. This CDR3 spans 16 amino acids. The full variable domain, its missing parts supplied by reference TRBV7-9 and TRBJ2-1, is DTGVSQNPRHKITKRGQNVTFRCDPISEHNRLYWYRQTLGQGPEFLTYFQNEAQLEKSRLLSDRFSAERPKGSFSTLEIQRTEQGDSAMYLCASSIRTGWSYNEQFFGPGTRLTVL.

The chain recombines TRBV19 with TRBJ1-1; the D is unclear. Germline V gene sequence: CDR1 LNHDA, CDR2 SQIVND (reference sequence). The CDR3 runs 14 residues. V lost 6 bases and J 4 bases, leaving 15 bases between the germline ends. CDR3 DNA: TGTGCCAGTAGCCCAGGACCGCGTATCACTGAAGCTTTCTTT. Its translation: CASSPGPRITEAFF.

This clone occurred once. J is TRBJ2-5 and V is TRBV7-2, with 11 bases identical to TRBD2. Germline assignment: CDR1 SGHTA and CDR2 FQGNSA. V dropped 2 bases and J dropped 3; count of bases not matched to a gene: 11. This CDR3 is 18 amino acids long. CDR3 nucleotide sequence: TGTGCCAGCAGCTTATACTCATCCTTGGGACTAGCGGAAGAGACCCAGTACTTC. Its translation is CASSLYSSLGLAEETQYF. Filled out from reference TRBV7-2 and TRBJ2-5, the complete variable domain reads GAGVSQSPSNKVTEKGKDVELRCDPISGHTALYWYRQSLGQGLEFLIYFQGNSAPDKSGLPSDRFSAERTGGSVSTLTIQRTQQEDSAVYLCASSLYSSLGLAEETQYFGPGTRLLVL.

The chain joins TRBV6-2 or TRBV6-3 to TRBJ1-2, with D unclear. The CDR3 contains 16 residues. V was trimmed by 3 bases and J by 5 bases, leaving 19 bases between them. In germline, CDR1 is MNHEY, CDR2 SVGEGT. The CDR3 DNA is TGTGCCAGCAGTTATGGCCCACCGGACCTGGGTTATGGCTACACCTTC. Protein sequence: CASSYGPPDLGYGYTF.